Following are 6 T cell receptor beta chains from one sample sequenced in a study of CD8 T cells in Susac syndrome. RNA totalling roughly 0.45 to 1 ug underwent reverse transcription with random hexamers. TCRdb analysed the immunoSEQ multiplex PCR reads with MiXCR anew, one entry per CDR3 protein. This sample has about 200,000 distinct CDR3 sequences, with 90% to 95% found just once. The source material was CD4+ T cells from PBMCs. The receptor set was obtained from a human donor in good health.

The genes are TRBV5-4 and TRBJ2-5; no definite D call. Germline CDR1 and CDR2: SGHNT and YYREEE (reference sequence). V was clipped by 4 bases and J by 6 bases, with 13 bases between them. This CDR3 spans 13 amino acids. CDR3: CASSGDPSQTQYF. CDR3 in DNA: TGTGCCAGCAGCGGAGACCCCTCCCAGACCCAGTACTTC. Combining the CDR3 with reference TRBV5-4 and TRBJ2-5 gives the whole variable domain ETGVTQSPTHLIKTRGQQVTLRCSSQSGHNTVSWYQQALGQGPQFIFQYYREEENGRGNFPPRFSGLQFPNYSSELNVNALELDDSALYLCASSGDPSQTQYFGPGTRLLVL.

This chain connects TRBV3-1 to TRBJ2-3; TRBD2 might be the D (5 bases). This CDR3 comprises 14 residues. Looked up from germline, CDR1 is LGHDT and CDR2 is YNNKEL (reference sequence). V gave up 4 bases and J gave up 4 bases, with 12 bases separating them. The CDR3 sequence is CASSPSAASDTQYF. The CDR3 DNA follows: TGTGCCAGCAGCCCGTCAGCGGCGTCAGATACGCAGTATTTT.

The V and J genes are TRBV10-3 and TRBJ2-7; TRBD2 is a possible D gene (5 bases). In germline, CDR1 is ENHRY, CDR2 SYGVKD. The CDR3 runs to 11 residues. V was shortened by 4 bases and J by 4 bases, with 5 bases between the two germline ends. This CDR3 is CAISGGYEQYF. The CDR3 coding sequence is TGTGCCATCAGTGGAGGGTACGAGCAGTACTTC.

The chain recombines TRBV29-1 with TRBJ2-5, with 10 bases that match TRBD1. Trimming took 6 bases from V and 5 from J; bases not matched to a gene: 9. Germline assignment: CDR1 SQVTM and CDR2 ANQGSEA. The CDR3 spans 14 residues. This CDR3 reads CSVARTGGRETQYF. The CDR3 DNA reads TGCAGCGTGGCTCGGACAGGGGGACGTGAGACCCAGTACTTC.

The chain recombines TRBV6-6 with TRBJ1-5; the D gene is possibly TRBD1 (5 bases). Between the trimmed V and J ends, which lost 6 bases and 5 bases, there was a span of 20 bases. Germline V gene sequence: CDR1 MNHNY, CDR2 SVGAGI (reference sequence). The CDR3 has 16 amino acids. The CDR3 protein is CASRKWGGAGDQPQHF. The CDR3 DNA reads TGTGCCAGCAGAAAATGGGGAGGGGCCGGGGATCAGCCCCAGCATTTT.

CDR3 sequence (DNA): TGTGCCAGCAGCCAAGATGGGGCGGCTACCTATGGCTACACCTTC. This sequence encodes CASSQDGAATYGYTF. The V call is TRBV3-1, the J call TRBJ1-2, with D possibly being TRBD1 (5 bases). CDR3 length equals 15 residues. Germline V CDR1 and CDR2: LGHDT, YNNKEL (reference sequence). Trimming took 0 bases from V and 4 from J, leaving 12 bases between them.